These 28 T cell receptor beta chains came from one sample sequenced in a study of CD8 T cells in Susac syndrome. The authors reverse transcribed about 0.5 to 1 ug RNA with random hexamers. TCRdb re-analysed the immunoSEQ multiplex PCR reads in MiXCR, keeping a single row per CDR3 protein. The table lists about 300,000 distinct CDR3 sequences, 85% of them singletons. Sequenced sample: CD8+ T cells from PBMCs. These receptors were obtained from a human donor with multiple sclerosis.

The V call is TRBV6-2 or TRBV6-3, the J call TRBJ2-1; 12 positions match TRBD2. Germline V gene sequence: CDR1 MNHEY, CDR2 SVGEGT. The junction had 14 bases not matched to a gene; V was cut back by 6 bases and J by 5 bases. The CDR3 spans 18 residues. CDR3 amino acids: CASSNPGLAGGPDNEQFF. The DNA for the CDR3 is TGTGCCAGCAGCAACCCTGGCCTAGCGGGAGGGCCTGACAATGAGCAGTTCTTC.

The chain couples TRBV7-8 to TRBJ2-5, with no clear D. Trimming left V 4 bases short and J 1 base short, with 19 bases between. The CDR3 is made up of 17 amino acids. Germline V gene sequence: CDR1 SGHVS, CDR2 FQNEAQ. The CDR3 loop reads CASSSFIITDFQETQYF. The CDR3 DNA reads as TGTGCCAGCAGCTCATTCATAATCACTGACTTCCAAGAGACCCAGTACTTC. Based on the CDR3 plus reference TRBV7-8 and TRBJ2-5, the full variable domain is GAGVSQSPRYKVAKRGQDVALRCDPISGHVSLFWYQQALGQGPEFLTYFQNEAQLDKSGLPSDRFFAERPEGSVSTLKIQRTQQEDSAVYLCASSSFIITDFQETQYFGPGTRLLVL.

The chain recombines TRBV15 with TRBJ2-3; 8 nucleotides match TRBD2. V gave up 1 base and J gave up 4 bases; unmatched junction bases: 4. CDR1 and CDR2 (germline): LNHNV, YYDKDF (reference sequence). The CDR3 has 15 amino acids. CDR3 nucleotides: TGTGCCACCAGCAGAGCGGGGGGGGGAGCAGATACGCAGTATTTT. Protein product: CATSRAGGGADTQYF.

This sequence joins TRBV6-5 and TRBJ1-1; D is ambiguous. Germline CDR1 reads MNHEY; CDR2 reads SVGAGI. V lost 4 bases to trimming and J lost 2 bases, with 14 bases between them. This CDR3 contains 15 residues. The CDR3 is CASSFRTVTNTEAFF. CDR3 nucleotide sequence: TGTGCCAGCAGTTTCCGGACCGTCACTAACACTGAAGCTTTCTTT.

The rearrangement uses TRBV6-4 and TRBJ1-1; D is ambiguous. CDR3 length: 14 residues. V was trimmed by 0 bases and J by 2 bases, leaving 7 bases between them. The germline V gene encodes CDR1 MRHNA and CDR2 SNTAGT. CDR3 coding DNA: TGTGCCAGCAGTGACTCGGGAGGAAACACTGAAGCTTTCTTT. It specifies CASSDSGGNTEAFF.

CDR3 DNA: TGTGCCAGCATCATCCGGGAGTTACACGAGCAGTACTTC. Amino acid sequence: CASIIRELHEQYF. The chain has TRBV25-1 and TRBJ2-7, with D possibly TRBD2 on 6 matching bases. The V gene lost 7 bases and the J gene lost 5 bases, with 15 bases spanning the gap. The CDR3 loop spans 13 amino acids. From germline, CDR1 is MGHDK and CDR2 SYGVNS.

The chain is built from TRBV14 and TRBJ1-1, with D perhaps TRBD1 (5 bases). Trimming removed 6 bases at V and 0 bases at J, with 8 bases between. Looked up from germline, CDR1 is SGHDN and CDR2 is FVKESK. This CDR3 has 13 residues. The CDR3 is CASRGLLNTEAFF. The CDR3 region has the DNA TGTGCCAGCAGGGGACTTTTGAACACTGAAGCTTTCTTT.

This chain uses TRBV18 with TRBJ2-3; TRBD1 aligns across 10 bases. V shed 4 bases, J shed 0 bases, and the junction held 10 bases outside the gene matches. The germline CDR1 and CDR2 sequences are KGHSH and LQKENI. The CDR3 loop spans 18 amino acids. CDR3 DNA sequence: TGTGCCAGCTCACTGAACCGACAGGGGGCGACTAGCACAGATACGCAGTATTTT. This sequence encodes CASSLNRQGATSTDTQYF.

The genes are TRBV6-1 and TRBJ2-2; D is undetermined. The CDR3 totals 16 residues. Looked up from germline, CDR1 is MNHNS and CDR2 is SASEGT. V lost 7 bases to trimming and J lost 0 bases, with 15 bases between them. This chain's CDR3 is CASTPSRDANTGELFF. The CDR3 region has the DNA TGTGCCAGCACTCCCTCTCGCGATGCGAACACCGGGGAGCTGTTTTTT.

The rearrangement joins TRBV2 to TRBJ1-1, with D possibly matching TRBD1 (6 bases). Deletions cut 4 bases from V and 10 bases from J, with 10 bases between. The CDR3 has 11 residues. Germline CDR1 reads SNHLY; CDR2 reads FYNNEI. The CDR3 nucleotides read TGTGCCAGCAGTGTTCAGGGGTTAGCTTTCTTT. Amino acid sequence: CASSVQGLAFF. Complete variable domain (other parts from reference TRBV2 and TRBJ1-1): EPEVTQTPSHQVTQMGQEVILRCVPISNHLYFYWYRQILGQKVEFLVSFYNNEISEKSEIFDDQFSVERPDGSNFTLKIRSTKLEDSAMYFCASSVQGLAFFGQGTRLTVV.

The rearrangement joins TRBV5-8 to TRBJ1-1; the D is unclear. The germline gives CDR1 SGHTS, CDR2 YDEGEE. The CDR3 extends over 13 amino acids. Trimming removed 1 base at V and 6 bases at J, with 10 bases between. The CDR3 DNA reads as TGTGCCAGCAGCTTGATCTTAGGCCCTGAAGCTTTCTTT. Its protein product is CASSLILGPEAFF.

This clonotype was seen more than once but under ten times. The gene calls are TRBV19 and TRBJ2-7; possible D gene TRBD2, 6 bases. Trimming cost V 5 bases and J 3 bases, with 14 bases left between them. The germline CDR1 and CDR2 sequences are LNHDA and SQIVND (reference sequence). CDR3 length: 14 amino acids. The CDR3 sequence is CASSWRDGDYEQYF. In DNA form, the CDR3 reads TGTGCCAGTAGTTGGCGGGACGGGGACTACGAGCAGTACTTC.

This clonotype was counted only a few times. This chain uses TRBV4-2 with TRBJ2-1; possible D gene TRBD2, 5 bases. This CDR3 region has 16 residues. The germline V gene has CDR1 LGHNA and CDR2 YNFKEQ. The V gene lost 0 bases and the J gene lost 2 bases, with 11 bases spanning the gap. CDR3 nucleotide sequence: TGTGCCAGCAGCCAAGATTGGAATAGCGCCTACAATGAGCAGTTCTTC. Translation gives CASSQDWNSAYNEQFF.

DNA of the CDR3: TGCGCCAGCAGCGGCAGACAGGGGCTCCCCTACGAGCAGTACTTC. Its translation: CASSGRQGLPYEQYF. This chain uses TRBV5-1 with TRBJ2-7; 8 bases are shared with TRBD1. J was trimmed by 2 bases and V by 4 bases; bases with no gene match: 8. From germline, CDR1 is SGHRS and CDR2 YFSETQ. The CDR3 runs to 15 residues.

The V call is TRBV6-2 or TRBV6-3, the J call TRBJ2-3; no clear D. Germline V lookup: CDR1 MNHEY, CDR2 SVGEGT. V dropped 2 bases and J dropped 6 bases, with 9 bases sitting between them. CDR3 length: 13 amino acids. The DNA for the CDR3 is TGTGCCAGCAGTTACACGCGCCATGATACGCAGTATTTT. The encoded protein is CASSYTRHDTQYF.

The J gene is TRBJ2-1, the V gene TRBV15; D might be TRBD2 (5 bases). Germline CDR1 LNHNV, CDR2 YYDKDF (reference sequence). V was shortened by 5 bases and J by 1 base, with 12 bases between the two germline ends. The CDR3 sequence is 15 residues long. CDR3 sequence: CATSEEWESYNEQFF. DNA of the CDR3: TGTGCCACCAGCGAGGAGTGGGAGTCCTACAATGAGCAGTTCTTC.

V usage is TRBV12-3 or TRBV12-4 and J usage is TRBJ2-7; TRBD1 aligns across 9 bases. Trimming took 5 bases from V and 4 from J; bases not matched to a gene: 15. The CDR3 is 17 amino acids. The CDR3 coding sequence is TGTGCCAGCAGTCCCCTCGGGACAGGGACGGTAGGATACGAGCAGTACTTC. Protein product: CASSPLGTGTVGYEQYF.

The chain combines TRBV29-1 with TRBJ2-5; D uncertain. The germline gives CDR1 SQVTM, CDR2 ANQGSEA. V shed 3 bases and J shed 4 bases, with 12 bases lying between them. CDR3 length equals 13 residues. For the CDR3, the DNA is TGCAGCGTTGACTCCCGGATTGGAGAGACCCAGTACTTC. Protein: CSVDSRIGETQYF.

The genes are TRBV6-2 or TRBV6-3 and TRBJ1-5; no clear D gene. The CDR3 runs 18 residues. Germline-derived CDR1 and CDR2 are MNHEY and SVGEGT. Deletions cut 2 bases from V and 3 bases from J, with 20 bases between. CDR3 bases: TGTGCCAGCAGTTACGGCCCCCGATTCACGGAGGACAATCAGCCCCAGCATTTT. It codes for CASSYGPRFTEDNQPQHF.

This clonotype is a singleton in its sample. The chain combines TRBV4-1 with TRBJ2-1, with TRBD2 matching over 10 bases. J gave up 8 bases and V 3 bases, and 13 bases lay outside the gene matches. CDR3 length: 17 residues. Per the germline V gene, CDR1 is MGHRA and CDR2 is YSYEKL. CDR3 protein: CASSHHLAGGPQDEQFF. CDR3 in DNA: TGCGCCAGCAGCCACCATTTAGCGGGAGGCCCTCAGGATGAGCAGTTCTTC.

This clonotype has only a few counts. The chain joins TRBV7-2 to TRBJ1-2; D ambiguous. Germline V gene lookup returns CDR1 SGHTA and CDR2 FQGNSA. This CDR3 has 12 residues. V lost 0 bases and J 8 bases, leaving 7 bases between the germline ends. DNA of the CDR3: TGTGCCAGCAGCTTAGCGGAGGACGGCTACACCTTC. This gives the protein CASSLAEDGYTF. Combining the CDR3 with reference TRBV7-2 and TRBJ1-2 gives the whole variable domain GAGVSQSPSNKVTEKGKDVELRCDPISGHTALYWYRQSLGQGLEFLIYFQGNSAPDKSGLPSDRFSAERTGGSVSTLTIQRTQQEDSAVYLCASSLAEDGYTFGSGTRLTVV.

This clonotype was recorded only once. The CDR3 DNA follows: TGTGCCAGCAGCCAGGGGCCTAGCGCCAATGAGCAGTTCTTC. Residues: CASSQGPSANEQFF. The rearrangement joins TRBV7-9 to TRBJ2-1; D may be TRBD1 or TRBD2 (6 bases each). The CDR3 has 14 amino acids. The ends were cut back, 5 bases at V and 6 bases at J, with 14 bases in the middle. CDR1 and CDR2 (germline): SEHNR, FQNEAQ (reference sequence).

This clonotype has only a few counts. This chain joins TRBV10-3 and TRBJ2-5, with 7 bases that match TRBD1. The germline CDR1 and CDR2 sequences are ENHRY and SYGVKD. This CDR3 has 14 residues. The V gene end was trimmed by 4 bases and the J gene end by 2 bases; junction bases not matched to a gene: 4. CDR3 nucleotides: TGTGCCATCAGTGCTGTGGGACAGCAAGAGACCCAGTACTTC. As protein: CAISAVGQQETQYF.

The DNA of the CDR3 is TGTGCCAGCCGTGTAATCAGCTCCTACAATGAGCAGTTCTTC. It specifies CASRVISSYNEQFF. This sequence joins TRBV28 and TRBJ2-1; no definite D call. Trimming took 8 bases from V and 0 from J, leaving 11 bases between them. This CDR3 is built from 14 residues. Germline V lookup: CDR1 MDHEN, CDR2 SYDVKM.

The chain combines TRBV29-1 with TRBJ2-1; perhaps TRBD1 as D (5 bases). The V gene's germline CDR1 is SQVTM and CDR2 ANQGSEA. Trimming shortened V by 0 bases and J by 2 bases, and 11 bases separated the two germline ends. The CDR3 runs to 15 residues. CDR3 amino acids: CSVEDAWGPYNEQFF. CDR3 bases: TGCAGCGTTGAAGATGCGTGGGGCCCCTACAATGAGCAGTTCTTC.

V and J are TRBV4-3 and TRBJ2-1, with D perhaps assigned TRBD1 or TRBD2 (5 bases each). The CDR3 loop spans 14 amino acids. Germline V lookup: CDR1 LGHNA, CDR2 YSLEER. Trimming took off 9 bases at V and 2 bases at J, with 14 bases between the two ends. This CDR3 is CASAEGSPYNEQFF. For the CDR3, the DNA is TGCGCCAGTGCCGAGGGGAGCCCCTACAATGAGCAGTTCTTC.

The chain links TRBV7-8 to TRBJ1-4; weak D call: TRBD1 (5 bases). Germline V CDR1 and CDR2: SGHVS, FQNEAQ. The CDR3 runs 17 residues. The ends were cut back, 5 bases at V and 4 bases at J, with 20 bases in the middle. CDR3 sequence (DNA): TGTGCCAGCAGCGGAGGAGAAGTGGGGGGGAGTAATGAAAAACTGTTTTTT. Its protein product is CASSGGEVGGSNEKLFF. Full variable domain (outside the CDR3, taken from reference TRBV7-8 and TRBJ1-4): GAGVSQSPRYKVAKRGQDVALRCDPISGHVSLFWYQQALGQGPEFLTYFQNEAQLDKSGLPSDRFFAERPEGSVSTLKIQRTQQEDSAVYLCASSGGEVGGSNEKLFFGSGTQLSVL.

The genes are TRBV7-2 and TRBJ1-4; 7 bases fit TRBD1. The V gene end was trimmed by 4 bases and the J gene end by 7 bases; junction bases not matched to a gene: 9. The germline CDR1 and CDR2 sequences are SGHTA and FQGNSA. This CDR3 has 15 residues. The CDR3 loop reads CASSYLTGWGEKLFF. The DNA for the CDR3 is TGTGCCAGCAGCTACCTGACAGGGTGGGGTGAAAAACTGTTTTTT.